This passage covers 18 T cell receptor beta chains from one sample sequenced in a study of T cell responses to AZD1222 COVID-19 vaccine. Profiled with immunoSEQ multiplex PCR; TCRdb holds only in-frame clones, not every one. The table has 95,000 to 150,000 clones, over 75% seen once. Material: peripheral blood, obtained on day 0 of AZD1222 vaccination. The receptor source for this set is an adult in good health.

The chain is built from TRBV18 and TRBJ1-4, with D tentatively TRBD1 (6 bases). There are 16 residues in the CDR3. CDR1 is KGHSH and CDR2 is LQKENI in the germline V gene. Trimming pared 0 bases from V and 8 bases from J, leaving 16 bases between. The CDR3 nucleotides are TGTGCCAGCTCACCACCTGCGACAGGCGCCTGGGAAAAACTGTTTTTT. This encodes CASSPPATGAWEKLFF.

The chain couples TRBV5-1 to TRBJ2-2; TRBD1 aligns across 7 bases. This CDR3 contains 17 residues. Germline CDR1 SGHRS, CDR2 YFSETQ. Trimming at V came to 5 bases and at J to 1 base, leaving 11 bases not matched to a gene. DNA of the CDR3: TGCGCCAGCAGTCCGGACCCGGGACAGATGAACACCGGGGAGCTGTTTTTT. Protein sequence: CASSPDPGQMNTGELFF.

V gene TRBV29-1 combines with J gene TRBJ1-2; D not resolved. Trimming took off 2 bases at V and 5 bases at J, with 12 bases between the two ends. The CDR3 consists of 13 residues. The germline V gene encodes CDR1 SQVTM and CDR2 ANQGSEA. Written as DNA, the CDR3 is TGCAGCGTTGAACTGAGGGTTGGGTATGGCTACACCTTC. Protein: CSVELRVGYGYTF.

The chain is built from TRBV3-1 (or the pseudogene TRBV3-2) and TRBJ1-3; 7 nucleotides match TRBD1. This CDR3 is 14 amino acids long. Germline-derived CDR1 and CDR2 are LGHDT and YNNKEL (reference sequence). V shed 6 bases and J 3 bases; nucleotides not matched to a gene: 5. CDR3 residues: CASRKRQGGNTIYF. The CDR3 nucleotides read TGTGCCAGCAGGAAAAGACAGGGTGGAAACACCATATATTTT.

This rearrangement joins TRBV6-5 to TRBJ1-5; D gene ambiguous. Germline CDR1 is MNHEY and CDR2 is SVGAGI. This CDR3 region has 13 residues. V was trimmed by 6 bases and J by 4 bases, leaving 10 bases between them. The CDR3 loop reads CASSPWGNQPQHF. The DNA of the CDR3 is TGTGCCAGCAGCCCGTGGGGTAATCAGCCCCAGCATTTT.

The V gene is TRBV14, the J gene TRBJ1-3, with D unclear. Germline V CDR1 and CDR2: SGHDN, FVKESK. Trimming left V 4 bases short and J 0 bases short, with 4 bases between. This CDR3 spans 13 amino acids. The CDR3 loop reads CASSPISGNTIYF. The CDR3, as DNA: TGTGCCAGCAGCCCCATCTCTGGAAACACCATATATTTT. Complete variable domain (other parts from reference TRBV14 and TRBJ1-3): EAGVTQFPSHSVIEKGQTVTLRCDPISGHDNLYWYRRVMGKEIKFLLHFVKESKQDESGMPNNRFLAERTGGTYSTLKVQPAELEDSGVYFCASSPISGNTIYFGEGSWLTVV.

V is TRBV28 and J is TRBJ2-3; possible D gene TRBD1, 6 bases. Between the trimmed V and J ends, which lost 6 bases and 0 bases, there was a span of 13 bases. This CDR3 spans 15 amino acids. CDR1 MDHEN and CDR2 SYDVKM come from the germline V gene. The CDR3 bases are TGTGCCAGCAGGGGAACAGGGAAAAGCACAGATACGCAGTATTTT. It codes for CASRGTGKSTDTQYF.

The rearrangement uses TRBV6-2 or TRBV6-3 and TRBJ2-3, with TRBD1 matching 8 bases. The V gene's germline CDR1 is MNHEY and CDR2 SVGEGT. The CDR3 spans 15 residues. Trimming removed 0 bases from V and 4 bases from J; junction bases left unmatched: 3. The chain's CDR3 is CASSYSGQEADTQYF. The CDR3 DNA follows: TGTGCCAGCAGTTACTCGGGACAGGAGGCAGATACGCAGTATTTT.

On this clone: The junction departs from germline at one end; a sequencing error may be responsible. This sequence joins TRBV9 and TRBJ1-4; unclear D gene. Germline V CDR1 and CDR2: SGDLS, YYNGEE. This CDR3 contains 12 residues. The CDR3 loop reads CASSGTGSILYF. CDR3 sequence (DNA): TGTGCCAGCAGCGGAACCGGGTCCATTCTATATTTT.

CDR3 loop: CATRDRVYEQYF. CDR3 in DNA: TGTGCCACCCGGGACAGGGTCTACGAGCAGTACTTC. The chain recombines TRBV27 with TRBJ2-7; 9 nucleotides agree with TRBD1. V lost 10 bases and J lost 3; bases outside the gene matches: 4. Germline assignment: CDR1 MNHEY and CDR2 SMNVEV (reference sequence). The CDR3 has 12 residues.

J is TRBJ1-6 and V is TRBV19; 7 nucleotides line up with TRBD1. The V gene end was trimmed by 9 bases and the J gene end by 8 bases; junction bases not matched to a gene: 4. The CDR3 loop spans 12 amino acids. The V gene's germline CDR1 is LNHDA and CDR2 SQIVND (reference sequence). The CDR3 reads CASRQGDSPLHF. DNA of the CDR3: TGTGCCAGCCGACAGGGAGATTCACCCCTCCACTTT. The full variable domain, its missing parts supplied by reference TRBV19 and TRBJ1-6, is DGGITQSPKYLFRKEGQNVTLSCEQNLNHDAMYWYRQDPGQGLRLIYYSQIVNDFQKGDIAEGYSVSREKKESFPLTVTSAQKNPTAFYLCASRQGDSPLHFGNGTRLTVT.

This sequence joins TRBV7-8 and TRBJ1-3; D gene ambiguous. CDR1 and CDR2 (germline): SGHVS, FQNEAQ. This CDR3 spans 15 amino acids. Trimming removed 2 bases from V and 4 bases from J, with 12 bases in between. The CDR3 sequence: CASSLRLGRGNTIYF. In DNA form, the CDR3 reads TGTGCCAGCAGCTTACGACTGGGGAGGGGAAACACCATATATTTT.

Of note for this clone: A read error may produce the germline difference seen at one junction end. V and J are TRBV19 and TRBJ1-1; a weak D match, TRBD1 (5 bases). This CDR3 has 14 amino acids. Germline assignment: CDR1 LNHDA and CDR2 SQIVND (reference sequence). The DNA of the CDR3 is TGTGCCAGTACTATAACAGGAGTCGGGACTGAAGCTTTCTTT. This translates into CASTITGVGTEAFF.

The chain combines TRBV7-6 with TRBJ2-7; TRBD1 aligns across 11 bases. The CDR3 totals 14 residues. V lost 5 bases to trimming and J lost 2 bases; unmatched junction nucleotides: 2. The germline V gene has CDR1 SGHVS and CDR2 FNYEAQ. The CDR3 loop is CASSLGQGAYEQYF. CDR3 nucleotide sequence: TGTGCCAGCAGCCTGGGACAGGGGGCCTACGAGCAGTACTTC.

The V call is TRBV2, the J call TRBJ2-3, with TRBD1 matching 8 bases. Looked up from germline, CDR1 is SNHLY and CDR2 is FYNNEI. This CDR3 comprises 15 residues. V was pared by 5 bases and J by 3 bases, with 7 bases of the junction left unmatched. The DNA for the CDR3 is TGTGCCAGCAGTACCCAGGGGGCTCGAACAGATACGCAGTATTTT. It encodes CASSTQGARTDTQYF.

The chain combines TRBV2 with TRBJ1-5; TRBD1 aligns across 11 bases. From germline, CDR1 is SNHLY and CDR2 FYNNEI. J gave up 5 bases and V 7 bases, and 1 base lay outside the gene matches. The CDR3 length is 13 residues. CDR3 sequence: CASKGQGDQPQHF. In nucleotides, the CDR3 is TGTGCCAGCAAGGGACAGGGGGATCAGCCCCAGCATTTT.

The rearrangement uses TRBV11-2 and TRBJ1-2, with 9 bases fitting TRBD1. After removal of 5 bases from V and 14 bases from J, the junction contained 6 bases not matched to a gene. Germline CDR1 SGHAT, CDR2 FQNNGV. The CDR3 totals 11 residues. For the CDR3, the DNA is TGTGCCAGCAGCCGGGGGGGACAGGGAACCTTC. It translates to CASSRGGQGTF. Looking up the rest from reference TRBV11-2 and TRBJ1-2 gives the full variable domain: EAGVAQSPRYKIIEKRQSVAFWCNPISGHATLYWYQQILGQGPKLLIQFQNNGVVDDSQLPKDRFSAERLKGVDSTLKIQPAKLEDSAVYLCASSRGGQGTFGSGTRLTVV.

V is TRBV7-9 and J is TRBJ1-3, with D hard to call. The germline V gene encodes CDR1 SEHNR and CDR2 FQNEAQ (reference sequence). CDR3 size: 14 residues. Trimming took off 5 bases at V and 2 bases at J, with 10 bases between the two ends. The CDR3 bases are TGTGCCAGCAGCATCGACACTGCTGGAAACACCATATATTTT. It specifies CASSIDTAGNTIYF.